Listed here is a single TCR beta chain. As yet, its antigen is unknown. The missing conserved phenylalanine or tryptophan at the end of this CDR3 makes a read error likely. The entry originates in a study of cytomegalovirus exposure and HLA in healthy donors. General observations from the study: Both high specificity and high sensitivity reportedly marked the classifier's diagnosis of cytomegalovirus status.

Germline V CDR1 and CDR2: SGHTS, YDEGEE. The CDR3 totals 16 residues. The V and J ends lost 0 bases and 1 base, in that order; junction bases with no gene match: 5. These donors, healthy bone marrow donors, were studied. PCR employed 60 Vbeta and 13 Jbeta primers. Profiling relied on immunoSEQ multiplex PCR, and the TCRdb table lists in-frame clones only, not all of them. This sample has about 180,000 clones; around 80% occur once, and the top ten carry about 13%. The sequenced sample was PBMCs. The receptor's source is a woman aged 45-65 years in good health and CMV-seropositive. V usage is TRBV5-8 and J usage is TRBJ2-3; 7 bases match TRBD1. In DNA form, the CDR3 reads TGTGCCAGCAGCTTGGAGTACGGACAGGGCACAGATACGCAGTATCTT. It yields the protein CASSLEYGQGTDTQYL.